The clone carrying this T cell receptor (beta chain) was seen only a few times. What it binds is not known. Germline CDR1 reads MGHRA; CDR2 reads YSYEKL. The length of the CDR3 is 18 residues. V shed 4 bases and J shed 2 bases, with 21 bases lying between them. Next came a second PCR, run for about 7 to 12 cycles, which used a sample-barcoded 5' primer along with a J-beta primer mix. TCRdb re-called the 5' RACE reads with MiXCR, one entry per CDR3 protein. The table lists some 800,000 distinct CDR3 sequences, 20% to 25% of them singletons, with approximately 3.7% in the top ten. This sample was taken from a study of blood T cells in healthy people across ages. The wider study: For every two T cells, template switching captured about one barcoded beta molecule. Regarding the study as a whole: It was the long-lived donors that had more naive CD4+ cells and higher diversity than aged donors.

These sequences were also reported in another study, on T cells of mothers and their children.

The chain links TRBV4-1 to TRBJ1-5; TRBD1 is a possible D gene (5 bases). The sequenced sample consisted of blood. The receptor was isolated from a boy aged 5-17 years in good health. The CDR3 protein is CASSPLGNGAGRNQPQHF. The CDR3 DNA sequence: TGCGCCAGCAGCCCGTTAGGGAATGGGGCAGGGCGCAATCAGCCCCAGCATTTT.